This T cell receptor beta chain was sequenced in a study of T cells in Graves' hyperthyroidism and ophthalmopathy. Patients having uncontrolled infection, another autoimmune disease, pregnancy or lactation were not included. At least ten counts were recorded for this clonotype. Amplified regions were TCR beta CDR3 sequences from RNA transcripts. A first-round RT-PCR of the TCR CDR3 used the HTBI primer set. TCRdb recomputed calls from the multiplex PCR reads with MiXCR, one row per CDR3 protein. Counted here are about 380,000 distinct CDR3 sequences, under 20% occurring once; the ten biggest clones make up around two fifths. What was sequenced was blood. The TCR comes from a young man with Graves' ophthalmopathy.

The CDR3 nucleotides read TGTGCCAGCAGCTTCGACACAGACACTGAAGCTTTCTTT. Translated, it gives CASSFDTDTEAFF. The rearrangement links TRBV7-3 to TRBJ1-1; D is unresolved. Germline V gene lookup returns CDR1 SGHTA and CDR2 FQGTGA. V lost 3 bases and J 3 bases, leaving 8 bases between the germline ends. This CDR3 is 13 amino acids long. The full variable domain, in which reference TRBV7-3 and TRBJ1-1 provide the parts outside the CDR3, is GAGVSQTPSNKVTEKGKYVELRCDPISGHTALYWYRQSLGQGPEFLIYFQGTGAADDSGLPNDRFFAVRPEGSVSTLKIQRTERGDSAVYLCASSFDTDTEAFFGQGTRLTVV.